Listed here is a single T cell receptor beta chain. The data belong to a study of T cell responses to AZD1222 COVID-19 vaccine. The method was immunoSEQ multiplex PCR; TCRdb's version includes in-frame clones alone and lacks a portion of them. The sample records nearly 110,000 clones, 87% being singletons. The TCR sequence derives from an adult in good health. Sequencing was performed on peripheral blood, taken on day 0 of AZD1222 vaccination.

DNA of the CDR3: TGTGCCAGCAGTTACAGGGTTCATCAGCCCCAGCATTTT. As protein: CASSYRVHQPQHF. The chain combines TRBV6-2 or TRBV6-3 with TRBJ1-5; no firm D call. The germline gives CDR1 MNHEY, CDR2 SVGEGT. The CDR3 contains 13 residues. V was cut by 2 bases and J by 5 bases, with 7 bases left in between.